The 28 T cell receptor beta chains listed next were all sequenced from one sample in a study of Ad26.COV2.S vaccination and SARS-CoV-2 variants. The repertoire was sequenced with immunoSEQ multiplex PCR; TCRdb's copy has only in-frame clones and lacks some. The data show roughly 510,000 clones, with approximately 90% seen just once and more than 10% held by the top ten. The sample's treatment: roughly 18 received Ad26.COV2.S at low or high dose, single or two shots; about 5 received placebo; per-sample allocation not given. Repertoires come from day 63 after the first vaccine or placebo injection. Material: peripheral blood, obtained in a trial of Ad26.COV2.S vaccine versus placebo. The receptor source for this set is a person between 18 and 65 years old who received the Ad26.COV2.S COVID-19 vaccine or a placebo.

The V gene is TRBV6-4, the J gene TRBJ1-1; D unclear. Trimming cost V 3 bases and J 1 base, with 6 bases left between them. CDR1 is MRHNA and CDR2 is SNTAGT in the germline V gene. This CDR3 contains 13 residues. The CDR3 loop is CASSEGRNTEAFF. CDR3 bases: TGTGCCAGCAGTGAAGGTAGGAACACTGAAGCTTTCTTT.

A note on this clone: Other nucleotide sequences from this sample produce the same CDR3. The gene calls are TRBV30 and TRBJ2-1; no clear D gene. The CDR3 contains 11 residues. Trimming removed 1 base at V and 7 bases at J, with 5 bases between. Germline V gene lookup returns CDR1 GTSNPN and CDR2 SVGIG (reference sequence). This CDR3 is CAWSALNEQFF. CDR3 nucleotide sequence: TGTGCCTGGAGTGCTCTAAATGAGCAGTTCTTC.

The chain is built from TRBV5-6 and TRBJ2-7, with 9 nucleotides matching TRBD1. The V segment lost 0 bases and the J segment 4 bases; nucleotides outside the gene matches: 2. This CDR3 comprises 14 residues. Germline V gene data show CDR1 as SGHDT and CDR2 as YYEEEE. CDR3 nucleotides: TGTGCCAGCAGCTTGGACAGGGGGCGGTACGAGCAGTACTTC. Protein: CASSLDRGRYEQYF.

This rearrangement joins TRBV5-1 to TRBJ2-7; the match to TRBD2 covers 7 bases. Germline trimming cut 6 bases from V and 3 bases from J; bases unmatched to any gene: 9. Germline V lookup: CDR1 SGHRS, CDR2 YFSETQ. The CDR3 totals 14 residues. Written as DNA, the CDR3 is TGCGCCAGCAAGAGGGAGGGCGGTTTCTACGAGCAGTACTTC. It encodes CASKREGGFYEQYF.

The chain links TRBV5-6 to TRBJ1-5, with D uncertain. The CDR3 totals 16 residues. V was trimmed by 1 base and J by 0 bases, leaving 11 bases between them. Germline V gene lookup returns CDR1 SGHDT and CDR2 YYEEEE. The chain's CDR3 is CASSLWVSYSNQPQHF. CDR3 coding DNA: TGTGCCAGCAGCTTGTGGGTCAGCTATAGCAATCAGCCCCAGCATTTT.

This clone was counted between two and nine times. This rearrangement joins TRBV9 to TRBJ2-1; 7 nucleotides align to TRBD1. The CDR3 extends over 15 amino acids. With 3 bases clipped from V and 10 bases from J, the junction kept 13 bases outside the gene matches. CDR1 is SGDLS and CDR2 is YYNGEE in the germline V gene. CDR3 region: CASSGRQGLDLEQFF. The CDR3 DNA is TGTGCCAGCAGCGGAAGACAGGGCCTCGATCTGGAGCAGTTCTTC.

This clone turned up a few times. The rearrangement joins TRBV28 to TRBJ2-7, with D unresolved. Germline V gene data show CDR1 as MDHEN and CDR2 as SYDVKM. V lost 5 bases and J lost 6, with 8 bases in between. The length of the CDR3 is 11 residues. CDR3 loop: CASSALGEQYF. Written as DNA, the CDR3 is TGTGCCAGCAGTGCGTTGGGCGAGCAGTACTTC.

The gene calls are TRBV15 and TRBJ1-4; no reliable D call. The germline gives CDR1 LNHNV, CDR2 YYDKDF (reference sequence). The CDR3 spans 16 residues. The V end was cut by 0 bases, the J end by 8 bases, with 16 bases between. The CDR3 DNA reads TGTGCCACCAGCAGAGATGGAGCAGGTCAAAGAGAAAAACTGTTTTTT. Translated: CATSRDGAGQREKLFF.

V is TRBV19 and J is TRBJ2-3, with TRBD2 matching 14 bases. V trimming: 4 bases; J trimming: 8 bases; junction bases outside the gene matches: 11. Germline V lookup: CDR1 LNHDA, CDR2 SQIVND (reference sequence). This CDR3 has 17 amino acids. The CDR3 reads CASSTAGLAGAGGTQYF. As DNA, the CDR3 is TGTGCCAGTAGTACTGCGGGACTAGCGGGGGCCGGTGGTACGCAGTATTTT.

This chain links TRBV18 with TRBJ1-1; D perhaps matches TRBD1 (6 bases). This CDR3 region has 15 residues. CDR1 and CDR2 (germline): KGHSH, LQKENI. Trimming cost V 4 bases and J 3 bases, with 15 bases left between them. DNA of the CDR3: TGTGCCAGCTCACGAGATTGGACAGACTACACTGAAGCTTTCTTT. It yields the protein CASSRDWTDYTEAFF.

The V and J genes are TRBV29-1 and TRBJ2-2, with D perhaps TRBD2 (6 bases). V lost 4 bases, J lost 5 bases, and 14 bases lay in between. Germline V gene sequence: CDR1 SQVTM, CDR2 ANQGSEA. The length of the CDR3 is 14 residues. The chain's CDR3 is CSVGSGVRTGELFF. CDR3 coding DNA: TGCAGCGTTGGATCGGGGGTTCGGACCGGGGAGCTGTTTTTT.

The CDR3 DNA sequence: TGTGCCAGTAGGGTAGACCCAGCCTCCTACGAGCAGTACTTC. Protein product: CASRVDPASYEQYF. The chain employs TRBV19 and TRBJ2-7, with unresolved D. Germline loops: CDR1 LNHDA, CDR2 SQIVND (reference sequence). Between the trimmed V and J ends, which lost 6 bases and 0 bases, there was a span of 12 bases. The CDR3 sequence is 14 residues long.

The rearrangement uses TRBV24-1 and TRBJ2-5, with D unclear. The V gene lost 4 bases and the J gene lost 4 bases, with 9 bases spanning the gap. Germline values: CDR1 KGHDR, CDR2 SFDVKD. CDR3 length: 13 residues. This chain's CDR3 is CATSDSDGETQYF. Written as DNA, the CDR3 is TGTGCCACCAGTGACTCTGACGGAGAGACCCAGTACTTC.

The chain recombines TRBV30 with TRBJ2-1, with unresolved D. The ends were cut back, 3 bases at V and 0 bases at J, with 12 bases in the middle. Germline lookup yields CDR1 GTSNPN and CDR2 SVGIG (reference sequence). CDR3 length: 15 residues. As DNA, the CDR3 is TGTGCCTGGAGACTGAAGGGCAGCTCCTACAATGAGCAGTTCTTC. This encodes CAWRLKGSSYNEQFF.

The CDR3 protein is CAWGGTADQPQHF. DNA for the CDR3: TGTGCCTGGGGTGGGACAGCTGATCAGCCCCAGCATTTT. The rearrangement links TRBV30 to TRBJ1-5; 7 positions agree with TRBD1. Germline lookup yields CDR1 GTSNPN and CDR2 SVGIG (reference sequence). The length of the CDR3 is 13 residues. J gave up 5 bases and V 5 bases, and 6 bases lay outside the gene matches.

Notes on this clone: The sample contains more than one DNA sequence encoding this CDR3. The chain joins TRBV7-2 to TRBJ2-1; 11 bases are a match to TRBD2. J lost 7 bases, V lost 5 bases, and 7 bases had no gene match. There are 15 residues in the CDR3. Germline loops: CDR1 SGHTA, CDR2 FQGNSA. The CDR3 loop is CASSPLAGGRNEQFF. In DNA form, the CDR3 reads TGTGCCAGCAGCCCTCTAGCGGGAGGTCGGAATGAGCAGTTCTTC.

The chain recombines TRBV5-4 with TRBJ1-2; D might be TRBD1 (5 bases). Germline CDR1 and CDR2: SGHNT and YYREEE (reference sequence). Trimming removed 0 bases at V and 0 bases at J, with 9 bases between. This CDR3 has 15 residues. In DNA form, the CDR3 reads TGTGCCAGCAGCTTGGCGGGACGTACTAACTATGGCTACACCTTC. It yields the protein CASSLAGRTNYGYTF.

This clone was detected only a few times. The V call is TRBV3-1 (or the pseudogene TRBV3-2), the J call TRBJ2-7, with D perhaps TRBD2 (6 bases). With 3 bases removed from V and 5 bases from J, the gap between germline ends came to 20 bases. Germline values: CDR1 LGHDT, CDR2 YNNKEL (reference sequence). The CDR3 spans 16 residues. CDR3: CASSHWGVGRSDEQYF. The CDR3 bases are TGTGCCAGCAGCCATTGGGGGGTCGGGCGTTCTGACGAGCAGTACTTC.

The chain combines TRBV7-3 with TRBJ1-6; no clear D gene. The CDR3 sequence is 15 residues long. Germline lookup yields CDR1 SGHTA and CDR2 FQGTGA. Between the trimmed V and J ends, which lost 4 bases and 0 bases, there was a span of 7 bases. The CDR3 sequence: CASSSGHSYNSPLHF. The CDR3 DNA reads as TGTGCCAGCAGCTCTGGTCACTCCTATAATTCACCCCTCCACTTT.

The chain employs TRBV28 and TRBJ2-3, with 10 bases that match TRBD1. With 6 bases clipped from V and 1 base from J, the junction kept 7 bases outside the gene matches. Per the germline V gene, CDR1 is MDHEN and CDR2 is SYDVKM. The CDR3 spans 16 residues. The CDR3 region is CASSPPGTGGTDTQYF. The CDR3 DNA sequence: TGTGCCAGCAGCCCTCCAGGGACAGGGGGCACAGATACGCAGTATTTT.

The chain recombines TRBV6-5 with TRBJ1-6; D is undetermined. The germline V and J ends were trimmed by 5 bases and 7 bases, with 15 bases remaining between them. The germline gives CDR1 MNHEY, CDR2 SVGAGI. This CDR3 spans 15 amino acids. CDR3 sequence reads: CASSNDPSANSPLHF. CDR3 sequence (DNA): TGTGCCAGCAGTAACGACCCTTCGGCAAATTCACCCCTCCACTTT.

J is TRBJ2-3 and V is TRBV6-2 or TRBV6-3; D unresolved. V lost 3 bases, J lost 2 bases, and 9 bases lay in between. The CDR3 totals 14 residues. The germline V gene has CDR1 MNHEY and CDR2 SVGEGT. The CDR3 bases are TGTGCCAGCAGTTATGCGGAGATCACAGATACGCAGTATTTT. Protein sequence: CASSYAEITDTQYF.

This chain connects TRBV15 to TRBJ1-2, with D unresolved. The germline gives CDR1 LNHNV, CDR2 YYDKDF (reference sequence). Trimming removed 0 bases at V and 5 bases at J, with 7 bases between. The CDR3 extends over 13 amino acids. The CDR3 nucleotides read TGTGCCACCAGCAGAGATTTAGGGTATGGCTACACCTTC. Translating it yields CATSRDLGYGYTF.

This clone was counted between two and nine times. The chain is built from TRBV11-2 and TRBJ1-3; D not resolved. CDR1 and CDR2 (germline): SGHAT, FQNNGV. CDR3 length: 12 residues. Trimming shortened V by 5 bases and J by 6 bases, and 8 bases separated the two germline ends. The CDR3 loop reads CASSQIQNTIYF. CDR3 in DNA: TGTGCCAGCAGCCAAATCCAAAACACCATATATTTT.

The chain recombines TRBV7-6 with TRBJ2-7; tentative D call: TRBD1 (5 bases). The CDR3 extends over 13 amino acids. V dropped 5 bases and J dropped 4 bases, with 12 bases sitting between them. Germline CDR1 and CDR2: SGHVS and FNYEAQ. CDR3 coding DNA: TGTGCCAGCAGCCTAAGACAGAAGTACGAGCAGTACTTC. Encoded protein: CASSLRQKYEQYF.

V usage is TRBV25-1 and J usage is TRBJ1-4; 7 bases map to TRBD1. Germline lookup yields CDR1 MGHDK and CDR2 SYGVNS. V was clipped by 8 bases and J by 5 bases; unmatched bases: 11. The CDR3 is 15 amino acids. The CDR3 DNA reads as TGTGCCAGCGCCTCCAGACAGGGCGCAAATGAAAAACTGTTTTTT. Translation: CASASRQGANEKLFF.

The chain has TRBV28 and TRBJ2-1; 8 nucleotides line up with TRBD2. CDR1 and CDR2 (germline): MDHEN, SYDVKM. The ends lost 7 bases at V and 0 bases at J; junction bases unmatched: 11. The length of the CDR3 is 17 residues. CDR3 loop: CASTSGGKRDSYNEQFF. CDR3 coding DNA: TGTGCCAGCACCTCGGGGGGGAAGCGGGACTCCTACAATGAGCAGTTCTTC.

The chain combines TRBV6-2 or TRBV6-3 with TRBJ2-1; possible D gene TRBD1, 6 bases. V was trimmed by 1 base and J by 3 bases, leaving 10 bases between them. This CDR3 is built from 15 residues. The germline gives CDR1 MNHEY, CDR2 SVGEGT. CDR3 residues: CASSYLQGFYNEQFF. DNA for the CDR3: TGTGCCAGCAGTTACTTACAGGGCTTCTACAATGAGCAGTTCTTC.